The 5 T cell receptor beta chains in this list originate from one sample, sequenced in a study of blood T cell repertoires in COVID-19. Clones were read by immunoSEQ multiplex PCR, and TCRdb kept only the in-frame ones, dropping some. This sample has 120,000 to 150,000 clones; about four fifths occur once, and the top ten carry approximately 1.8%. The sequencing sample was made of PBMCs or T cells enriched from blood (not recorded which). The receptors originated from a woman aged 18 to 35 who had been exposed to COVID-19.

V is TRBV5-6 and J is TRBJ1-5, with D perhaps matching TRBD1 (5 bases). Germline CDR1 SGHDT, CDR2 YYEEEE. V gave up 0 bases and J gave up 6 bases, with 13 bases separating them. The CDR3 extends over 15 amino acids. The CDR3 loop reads CASSLAGGWGQPQHF. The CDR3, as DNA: TGTGCCAGCAGCTTGGCCGGGGGATGGGGTCAGCCCCAGCATTTT.

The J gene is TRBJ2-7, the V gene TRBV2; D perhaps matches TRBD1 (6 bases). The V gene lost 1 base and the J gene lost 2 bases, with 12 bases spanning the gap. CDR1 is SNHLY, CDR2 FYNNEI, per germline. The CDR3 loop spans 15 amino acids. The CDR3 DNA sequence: TGTGCCAGCAGTGAAGAAGCAGGGGTAGCCTACGAGCAGTACTTC. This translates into CASSEEAGVAYEQYF. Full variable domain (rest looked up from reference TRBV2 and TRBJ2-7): EPEVTQTPSHQVTQMGQEVILRCVPISNHLYFYWYRQILGQKVEFLVSFYNNEISEKSEIFDDQFSVERPDGSNFTLKIRSTKLEDSAMYFCASSEEAGVAYEQYFGPGTRLTVT.

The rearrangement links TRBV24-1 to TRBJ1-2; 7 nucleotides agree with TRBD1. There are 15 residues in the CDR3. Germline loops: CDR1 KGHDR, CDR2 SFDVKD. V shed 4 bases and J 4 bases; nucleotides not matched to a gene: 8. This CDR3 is CATSEGAGQSYGYTF. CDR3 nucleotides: TGTGCCACCAGTGAAGGGGCGGGACAGAGCTATGGCTACACCTTC.

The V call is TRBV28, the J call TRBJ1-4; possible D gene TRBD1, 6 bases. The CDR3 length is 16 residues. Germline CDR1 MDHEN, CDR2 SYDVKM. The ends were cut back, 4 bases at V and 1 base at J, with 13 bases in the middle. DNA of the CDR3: TGTGCCAGCAGTTCCCACCAACAGGGAACTAATGAAAAACTGTTTTTT. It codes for CASSSHQQGTNEKLFF.

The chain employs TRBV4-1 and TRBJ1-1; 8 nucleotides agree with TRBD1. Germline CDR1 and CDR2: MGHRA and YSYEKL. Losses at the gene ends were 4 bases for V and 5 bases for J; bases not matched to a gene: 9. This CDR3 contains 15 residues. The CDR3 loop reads CASSPARDRLTEAFF. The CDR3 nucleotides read TGCGCCAGCAGCCCCGCCCGGGACAGGTTAACTGAAGCTTTCTTT.